A selection of T cell receptor beta chains follows, all from one sample in a study of T cells in Graves' hyperthyroidism and ophthalmopathy. TCRdb re-called the multiplex PCR reads through MiXCR, storing one row per CDR3 protein. The table includes hundreds of thousands of distinct CDR3 sequences, approximately 20% detected once. The sequenced sample consisted of blood. The receptors were sampled from a man aged 30 to 45 with Graves' ophthalmopathy. The CDR3 runs from the conserved cysteine through the conserved F or W. The D gene is left open where the match is weak.

D,V,J,CDR3
.,TRBV2,TRBJ2-1,CASMFLARYNEQFF
.,TRBV30,TRBJ1-2,CAWSWAGVKYGYTF
.,TRBV5-1,TRBJ1-3,CASSLEDRPGNTIYF
TRBD1,TRBV12-3/TRBV12-4,TRBJ2-7,CAGSFRTGGSYEQYF
.,TRBV20-1,TRBJ2-1,CSARDDRLASSYNEQFF
TRBD2,TRBV29-1,TRBJ2-6,CSVELTSGGDSGANVLTF
TRBD1,TRBV27,TRBJ1-2,CASRLQGAGRDGYTF
TRBD1,TRBV10-3,TRBJ2-2,CATLGTGANTGGLFF
.,TRBV30,TRBJ1-1,CAWRSGAWTEAFF
TRBD2,TRBV3-1,TRBJ2-7,CASTPAGAATYEQYF
.,TRBV5-1,TRBJ1-1,CASSFFGVNTEAFF
TRBD2,TRBV12-5,TRBJ2-5,CASGLVRSGTSSSGGKETQYF
TRBD2,TRBV7-2,TRBJ2-1,CASSATSGSSYNEQFF
TRBD1,TRBV15,TRBJ1-1,CATSRDWDRAGREAFF
TRBD1,TRBV11-2,TRBJ1-5,CASSWGQGDQPQHF
.,TRBV24-1,TRBJ2-1,CATSSAGARAGVRTNEQFF
.,TRBV20-1,TRBJ1-1,CSAPTTENTEAFF
.,TRBV28,TRBJ2-3,CASGEAAGVPTDTQYF
TRBD1,TRBV12-3/TRBV12-4,TRBJ1-1,CASSRGQGTNTEAFF
TRBD2,TRBV9,TRBJ2-7,CASSPGLAGVPEQYF
.,TRBV7-9,TRBJ2-5,CASSPRSPGTQYF
.,TRBV28,TRBJ2-1,CASSYGGGGEHEQFF
.,TRBV7-6,TRBJ2-3,CASSLGGLSTDTQYF
.,TRBV12-5,TRBJ2-1,CASETGVLAGTNEQFF
TRBD1,TRBV2,TRBJ1-5,CASSERRQGSQPQHF
.,TRBV15,TRBJ2-7,CATSKDYKYEQYF
.,TRBV18,TRBJ1-1,CASSEGQNTEAFF
TRBD1,TRBV2,TRBJ2-3,CAISESVGQGSTDTQYF
TRBD2,TRBV6-5,TRBJ2-5,CASSYRVGGAEETQYF
.,TRBV20-1,TRBJ2-1,CGARLSGYSYNEQFF
.,TRBV28,TRBJ2-4,CASSFAGLIAKNIQYF
TRBD2,TRBV9,TRBJ2-3,CASSGTRDTQYF
.,TRBV18,TRBJ2-1,CASSPPPGPSYNEQFF
TRBD2,TRBV19,TRBJ2-1,CASSVEKTSRRSYNEQFF
.,TRBV24-1,TRBJ1-3,CATSDRPGRSTGNTIYF
.,TRBV11-3,TRBJ2-1,CASSLDGTGMYNEQFF
.,TRBV29-1,TRBJ2-7,CSVETATPYEQYF
.,TRBV16,TRBJ1-5,CASSQSGRGNQPQHF
TRBD1,TRBV2,TRBJ1-1,CASSEKGQANTEAFF
TRBD2,TRBV19,TRBJ2-1,CASSRTSWNNEQFF
.,TRBV6-1,TRBJ2-5,CASQPSPGRRYQETQYF
.,TRBV27,TRBJ1-1,CASSLFQGREAFF
.,TRBV5-4,TRBJ2-7,CASSPPRVTDYEQYF
TRBD2,TRBV11-2,TRBJ2-5,CASSPGTSGTGWETQYF
TRBD1,TRBV2,TRBJ1-4,CASSFYGQATEKLFF
.,TRBV3-1,TRBJ2-3,CASRSIGASTDTQYF
.,TRBV11-2,TRBJ1-3,CASSDDRLTIYF
.,TRBV10-1,TRBJ2-3,CASSEISNVASTDTQYF
TRBD2,TRBV11-2,TRBJ2-5,CASSTTSGNFEETQYF
TRBD2,TRBV7-2,TRBJ2-5,CASSPQVSGSGETQYF
.,TRBV11-3,TRBJ2-7,CASRKMGAAAPRSYEQYF
TRBD2,TRBV28,TRBJ2-7,CASSSDRTSGRDGYEQYF
TRBD1,TRBV7-3,TRBJ2-2,CASSPGGQGNTGELFF
.,TRBV11-2,TRBJ2-2,CASSLEVWGNTGELFF
TRBD1,TRBV10-3,TRBJ1-6,CAIRGQINSPLHF
.,TRBV12-3/TRBV12-4,TRBJ1-3,CASSLFGASGNTIYF
.,TRBV30,TRBJ2-3,CAWEDGTTDTQYF
TRBD1,TRBV20-1,TRBJ2-7,CSARDGTGGPEQYF
TRBD1,TRBV12-3/TRBV12-4,TRBJ2-7,CASTEAAGTGFNEQYF